This T cell receptor beta chain is drawn from a study of PD-1 blockade in mismatch repair-deficient tumors. Study in general: Enrolled about 2012-2016, patients had progressing, pretreated mismatch repair-deficient cancers of 12 to 13 types. Study results and limitations: After pembrolizumab, tumor-resident clones rose rapidly, then generally contracted before radiologic responses.

As for this clone: Its matching antigen is unknown.

In germline, CDR1 is MGHRA, CDR2 YSYEKL. V lost 0 bases and J 10 bases, leaving 7 bases between the germline ends. This CDR3 comprises 12 residues. This table comes from immunoSEQ multiplex PCR, and its TCRdb copy is limited to in-frame clones, with some not included. The data hold about 24,000 clones, with about 83% observed a single time. TCR sequencing covered a few patients who responded to pembrolizumab. The sequence was obtained from an adult with mismatch repair-deficient cancer. The chain combines TRBV4-1 with TRBJ2-1; D call uncertain. Sequenced here: peripheral blood, sampled 12 weeks after starting pembrolizumab. CDR3 nucleotides: TGCGCCAGCAGCCAAGATGGTGGGGAGCAGTTCTTC. This translates into CASSQDGGEQFF.